Included here is one T cell receptor beta chain sequence, with context. Its target is unknown. Profiled with immunoSEQ multiplex PCR; TCRdb holds only in-frame clones, not every one. The profile covers approximately 39,000 clones, with approximately 93% appearing a single time and over 0.2% taken by the ten largest. This entry comes from a study of graft-versus-host responses after intestinal transplantation. As for the study in general: Anti-thymocyte globulin induction was given to all recipients, followed by tacrolimus and steroids for roughly 3 years. Study-wide results and caveats: Recipient marrow harbored GvH clones, some of which surfaced first in ileum or blood. The study found high graft-versus-host to host-versus-graft clonal ratios in allografts of patients with graft-donor T cell macrochimerism. Researchers found peak circulating GvH clone levels linked to early post-transplant HvG declines.

This CDR3 is built from 12 residues. The germline V gene has CDR1 SGHRS and CDR2 YFSETQ. V gave up 1 base and J gave up 7 bases; unmatched junction bases: 1. The chain employs TRBV5-1 and TRBJ1-1, with 7 bases fitting TRBD1. The starting material was unstimulated CD4+ T cells sorted from spleen or lymph node cells, obtained before transplant. This TCR was sampled from a human donor who was the organ donor for an intestinal transplant. CDR3 DNA: TGCGCCAGCAGCTTGACAGGGGATGAAGCTTTCTTT. This codes for CASSLTGDEAFF. Looking up the rest from reference TRBV5-1 and TRBJ1-1 gives the full variable domain: KAGVTQTPRYLIKTRGQQVTLSCSPISGHRSVSWYQQTPGQGLQFLFEYFSETQRNKGNFPGRFSGRQFSNSRSEMNVSTLELGDSALYLCASSLTGDEAFFGQGTRLTVV.